This T cell receptor beta chain was recorded in a study of blood T cell repertoires in COVID-19. Turning to the study itself: Researchers got acute and convalescent COVID-19 samples from the United States, Italy and Spain.

Germline V gives CDR1 SGHAT, CDR2 FQNNGV. The CDR3 consists of 16 residues. V was clipped by 6 bases and J by 0 bases; unmatched bases: 8. The method was immunoSEQ multiplex PCR; TCRdb's version includes in-frame clones alone and lacks a portion of them. This sample has about 50,000 clones; around 83% occur once, and the top ten carry 6.1%. This sequence was found in a woman of 80 years or more with acute or convalescent COVID-19. The gene calls are TRBV11-2 and TRBJ2-5, with 9 positions matching TRBD1. The sequenced sample was peripheral blood. CDR3: CASSDPNRGHQETQYF. The CDR3 DNA reads TGTGCCAGCAGTGATCCAAACAGGGGGCACCAAGAGACCCAGTACTTC.